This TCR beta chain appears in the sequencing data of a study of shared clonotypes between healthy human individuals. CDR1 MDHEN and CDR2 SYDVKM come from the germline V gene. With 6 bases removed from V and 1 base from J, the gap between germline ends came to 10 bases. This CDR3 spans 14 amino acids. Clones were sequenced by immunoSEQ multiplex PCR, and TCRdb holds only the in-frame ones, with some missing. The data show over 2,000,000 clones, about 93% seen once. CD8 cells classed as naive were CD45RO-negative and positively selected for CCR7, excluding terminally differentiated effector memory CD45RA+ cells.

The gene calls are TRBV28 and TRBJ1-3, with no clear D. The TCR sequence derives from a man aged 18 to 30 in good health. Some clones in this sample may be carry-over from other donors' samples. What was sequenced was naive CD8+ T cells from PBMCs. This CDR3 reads CASSPGESGNTIYF. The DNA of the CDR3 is TGTGCCAGCAGCCCCGGGGAATCTGGAAACACCATATATTTT.